This record concerns one T cell receptor beta chain sequence. Its antigen is unidentified. RNA transcripts served as template for amplifying TCR beta CDR3 sequences. Following a first-round RT-PCR that used HTBI primers, a second-round multiplex PCR was carried out. One entry per CDR3 protein, called by TCRdb with MiXCR from the multiplex PCR reads. The data contain approximately 1.2 million distinct CDR3 sequences, about 36% of them singletons. The data stem from a study of Graves' ophthalmopathy and Graves' hyperthyroidism. As for the study in general: Ophthalmopathy absent within 18 months of follow-up marked hyperthyroidism as stable.

The CDR3 sequence is 15 residues long. The V gene end was trimmed by 2 bases and the J gene end by 2 bases; junction bases not matched to a gene: 9. Germline-derived CDR1 and CDR2 are DFQATT and SNEGSKA (reference sequence). Findings and limits, study-wide: Most thyroid clonotypes expanded beyond 0.001 frequency were also found in blood.

This chain joins TRBV20-1 and TRBJ2-7; 7 nucleotides align to TRBD2. Specimen: peripheral blood or thyroid tissue (not recorded which). This TCR came from an adult man with Graves' hyperthyroidism. The CDR3 loop is CSARNSGGRTYEQYF. In nucleotides, the CDR3 is TGCAGTGCTAGAAACTCGGGAGGTAGGACCTACGAGCAGTACTTC.